This TCR beta chain is drawn from a study of blood T cells in healthy people across ages. PCR was performed a second time for roughly 7 to 12 cycles using a sample-barcoded 5' primer and a J-beta primer mix. Each cDNA molecule, via a template-switch adaptor with 12 random nucleotides, was tagged. TCRdb reanalysed the 5' RACE reads using MiXCR and keeps one entry per CDR3 protein. The profile shows 600,000 to 1,000,000 distinct CDR3 sequences, 58% of them singletons. V was pared by 3 bases and J by 13 bases, with 22 bases between. The CDR3 loop spans 14 amino acids. CDR1 DFQATT and CDR2 SNEGSKA come from the germline V gene (reference sequence). Turning to this clonotype: Its antigen is undetermined.

Study-wide points: Naive CD4+ cells and diversity were both higher in long-lived donors than in aged donors.

The chain has TRBV20-1 and TRBJ2-4, with D possibly matching TRBD2 (5 bases). The receptor's source is a man aged 25-40 years in good health. Specimen: blood. CDR3 in DNA: TGCAGTGCTAGTATCCCCGGGGTCGAGACGGAGCAGTACTTC. It specifies CSASIPGVETEQYF.